This TCR beta chain was obtained from a study of blood T cell repertoires in COVID-19. Study-level background: COVID-19 samples collected from the United States, Italy and Spain covered acute and convalescent phases. Sources were T cells, B-cell-depleted T cells, or PBMCs; the material itself was cDNA or gDNA.

This table comes from immunoSEQ multiplex PCR, and its TCRdb copy is limited to in-frame clones, with some not included. The data show a few hundred thousand clones, with approximately 89% seen just once and approximately 1.5% held by the top ten. The TCR was taken from a woman aged 25 to 39 who had recovered from COVID-19. Sequencing was performed on PBMCs or T cells enriched from blood (not recorded which).

In DNA form, the CDR3 reads TGTGCCACCAGCAGAGATCCGGGGATGAACACTGAAGCTTTCTTT. Translation gives CATSRDPGMNTEAFF. The chain joins TRBV15 to TRBJ1-1; D gene unclear. Germline assignment: CDR1 LNHNV and CDR2 YYDKDF (reference sequence). The V end was cut by 0 bases, the J end by 0 bases, with 8 bases between. The CDR3 runs to 15 residues.